Listed here are 9 T cell receptor beta chains from one sample, sequenced in a study of T cells after yellow fever vaccination. TCRdb re-called the 5' RACE reads with MiXCR, one entry per CDR3 protein. This sample yields over 110,000 distinct CDR3 sequences, of which over 7% are seen a single time; roughly 0.73% belongs to the top ten. Here the sequenced sample was CD4+ T cells sorted from PBMCs, taken 5 days after the yellow fever booster vaccination. These TCRs come from a man aged 25-40 years who received the YFV17D yellow fever vaccine.

This clonotype was recorded many times. The chain combines TRBV2 with TRBJ2-7; 7 bases are shared with TRBD1. The V gene end was trimmed by 6 bases and the J gene end by 0 bases; junction bases not matched to a gene: 5. The germline V gene has CDR1 SNHLY and CDR2 FYNNEI. CDR3 length equals 14 residues. In DNA form, the CDR3 reads TGTGCCAGCAGATTCGGACAGGACTCCTACGAGCAGTACTTC. Its protein product is CASRFGQDSYEQYF.

This clonotype was picked up many times. This chain uses TRBV9 with TRBJ2-3; D gene ambiguous. Trimming left V 0 bases short and J 0 bases short, with 11 bases between. This CDR3 comprises 16 residues. CDR1 and CDR2 from the germline V gene are SGDLS and YYNGEE. CDR3 amino acids: CASSVDPLHSTDTQYF. The CDR3 DNA reads TGTGCCAGCAGCGTAGATCCGCTACATAGCACAGATACGCAGTATTTT.

The rearrangement uses TRBV7-9 and TRBJ2-7, with D maybe TRBD2 (5 bases). Between the trimmed V and J ends, which lost 5 bases and 4 bases, there was a span of 18 bases. This CDR3 spans 15 amino acids. The germline CDR1 and CDR2 sequences are SEHNR and FQNEAQ (reference sequence). The CDR3 spells CASSPYGTRGYEQYF. The CDR3 DNA reads as TGTGCCAGCAGCCCCTACGGTACAAGAGGGTACGAGCAGTACTTC.

This clonotype has just a few counts. The rearrangement links TRBV7-2 to TRBJ2-1; D tentatively fits TRBD1 or TRBD2 (5 bases each). CDR3 size: 13 residues. Deletions cut 10 bases from V and 7 bases from J, with 17 bases between. The V gene's germline CDR1 is SGHTA and CDR2 FQGNSA. The CDR3 here is CATSSQGLNEQFF. In DNA, the CDR3 is TGTGCCACCTCTAGCCAGGGCCTTAATGAGCAGTTCTTC.

This clonotype occurred many times. V and J are TRBV7-9 and TRBJ2-3; 8 bases align to TRBD2. V lost 4 bases, J lost 0 bases, and 0 bases stayed unmatched. In germline, CDR1 is SEHNR, CDR2 FQNEAQ (reference sequence). The CDR3 runs 14 residues. For the CDR3, the DNA is TGTGCCAGCAGCTCTAGCGGGAGCACAGATACGCAGTATTTT. It encodes CASSSSGSTDTQYF.

This clonotype was counted ten times or more. This chain links TRBV20-1 with TRBJ2-2; D is perhaps TRBD2 (5 bases). Per germline, CDR1 DFQATT and CDR2 SNEGSKA (reference sequence). This CDR3 has 16 residues. Trimming pared 0 bases from V and 5 bases from J, leaving 16 bases between. Here the CDR3 DNA reads TGCAGTGCTAGAGATGCGGGTCGTCCGAGTACCGGGGAGCTGTTTTTT. Its protein product is CSARDAGRPSTGELFF.

This clonotype has a count of ten or more. The CDR3 spells CASSLDQGAFGKNIQYF. The CDR3 nucleotides read TGTGCCAGCAGCTTAGATCAGGGGGCTTTTGGCAAAAACATTCAGTACTTC. The chain links TRBV11-2 to TRBJ2-4; 8 nucleotides agree with TRBD1. The ends lost 0 bases at V and 3 bases at J; junction bases unmatched: 7. Germline V gene sequence: CDR1 SGHAT, CDR2 FQNNGV. This CDR3 region has 17 residues.

Ten or more counts support this clonotype. This chain links TRBV7-8 with TRBJ2-2, with unresolved D. Trimming stripped 5 bases from V and 5 bases from J, with 15 bases between. The CDR3 runs to 15 residues. Germline V gene data show CDR1 as SGHVS and CDR2 as FQNEAQ. CDR3 sequence reads: CASSRPGSRTGELFF. In DNA, the CDR3 is TGTGCCAGCAGCCGCCCAGGATCAAGGACCGGGGAGCTGTTTTTT.

This clonotype has a count of ten or more. The genes are TRBV9 and TRBJ2-5; D not certain. The germline V and J ends were trimmed by 4 bases and 5 bases, with 15 bases remaining between them. Germline V CDR1 and CDR2: SGDLS, YYNGEE. The CDR3 length is 14 residues. The CDR3 DNA reads as TGTGCCAGCAGCCCCCATCAGGCCTTGGAGACCCAGTACTTC. Protein sequence: CASSPHQALETQYF.